The source of this TCR beta chain is a study of T cell responses to AZD1222 COVID-19 vaccine. Findings of the study overall: Donors in the cohort were predominantly white British and more often female, and clonal diversity was possibly underestimated.

Method: immunoSEQ multiplex PCR; TCRdb's copy keeps in-frame clones and lacks some. The table includes more than 150,000 clones, just over 90% detected once. There are 15 residues in the CDR3. Germline loops: CDR1 LGHNT, CDR2 FRNRAP. The V segment lost 3 bases and the J segment 6 bases; nucleotides outside the gene matches: 7. A note on this clone: Its target is unknown.

The material sequenced was peripheral blood, taken 28 days after the second AZD1222 dose. The source is an adult who received the AZD1222 COVID-19 vaccine. The chain couples TRBV12-5 to TRBJ2-7; 11 nucleotides agree with TRBD2. The DNA for the CDR3 is TGTGCTAGTGGTTTCGGACTAGCGGGTCTAGTCGAGCAGTACTTC. This sequence encodes CASGFGLAGLVEQYF. The complete variable domain, with remaining parts taken from reference TRBV12-5 and TRBJ2-7, reads DARVTQTPRHKVTEMGQEVTMRCQPILGHNTVFWYRQTMMQGLELLAYFRNRAPLDDSGMPKDRFSAEMPDATLATLKIQPSEPRDSAVYFCASGFGLAGLVEQYFGPGTRLTVT.